Described below is a single T cell receptor (beta chain) sequence and its context. Its specificity is unknown. This specimen belongs to a study of T cell repertoires in cytomegalovirus infection. Study background: Evidence of both CMV infection and a matching HLA type came from public TCR beta signatures.

Study-level findings and limits: Adding up the frequency of public TCR beta families identified people who carried CMV plus the relevant HLA. Clonotype analysis showed dominance of the ex vivo response by HLA-C-restricted CMV-specific TCR beta clonotypes.

TCRdb reprocessed the reads with MiXCR, giving one entry per CDR3 protein. The sample lists about 250,000 distinct CDR3 sequences; approximately 15% were seen once. The receptor was isolated from a human donor in good health (CMV status not recorded). Some clones in this sample may be carry-over from other donors' samples. Source material: CD8+ T cells from PBMCs.

CDR3 protein: CASTTITSGENTGELFF. CDR3 bases: TGTGCCAGCACCACCATAACTAGCGGGGAGAACACCGGGGAGCTGTTTTTT. This sequence joins TRBV27 and TRBJ2-2; the match to TRBD2 covers 10 bases. The CDR3 contains 17 residues. Per the germline V gene, CDR1 is MNHEY and CDR2 is SMNVEV (reference sequence). V dropped 7 bases and J dropped 1; count of bases not matched to a gene: 9.